Listed below are T cell receptor beta chains from one sample, sequenced in a study of T-cell memory formation after mild COVID-19. TCRdb independently ran MiXCR on the 5' RACE reads; one entry per CDR3 protein. The repertoire holds hundreds of thousands of distinct CDR3 sequences, with roughly 15% as singletons. The sequencing input was PBMCs or a T cell subset sorted from them (not recorded which). All receptors derive from a man between 18 and 29 years old who had mild COVID-19 (a few samples of this study predate the infection). Cell type and time point are not known. The CDR3 runs from the conserved cysteine through the conserved F or W. The order of the fields is V gene, J gene, D gene, clone size, CDR3 protein, CDR3 DNA. D genes are given only for firm matches. The size of a clone is reported for some rows only, either as once, few or many, or as a class for expanded clones.

v_call: TRBV6-5
j_call: TRBJ2-5
d_call: NA
clone_size: NA
cdr3_aa: CASSWGAETQYF
cdr3_nt: TGTGCCAGCAGTTGGGGAGCAGAGACCCAGTACTTC

v_call: TRBV12-3/TRBV12-4
j_call: TRBJ2-4
d_call: NA
clone_size: few
cdr3_aa: CASSLTRAKNIQYF
cdr3_nt: TGTGCCAGCAGTCTTACTAGAGCCAAAAACATTCAGTACTTC

v_call: TRBV4-1
j_call: TRBJ1-1
d_call: NA
clone_size: NA
cdr3_aa: CASSQDSWTEAFF
cdr3_nt: TGCGCCAGCAGCCAAGATTCGTGGACTGAAGCTTTCTTT

v_call: TRBV27
j_call: TRBJ2-1
d_call: NA
clone_size: few
cdr3_aa: CASSLSEGNEQFF
cdr3_nt: TGTGCCAGCAGTTTATCTGAAGGAAATGAGCAGTTCTTC

v_call: TRBV7-2
j_call: TRBJ1-6
d_call: NA
clone_size: few
cdr3_aa: CASSLASGGGRGRNSPLHF
cdr3_nt: TGTGCCAGCAGCTTAGCGAGTGGTGGGGGCAGGGGTAGGAATTCACCCCTCCACTTT

v_call: TRBV12-3/TRBV12-4
j_call: TRBJ2-5
d_call: NA
clone_size: few
cdr3_aa: CASSFLGATGYDEAQYF
cdr3_nt: TGTGCCAGCAGTTTTCTCGGGGCTACAGGGTACGATGAGGCCCAGTACTTC

v_call: TRBV5-1
j_call: TRBJ1-1
d_call: NA
clone_size: NA
cdr3_aa: CASSYRDGSIYTEAFF
cdr3_nt: TGCGCCAGCAGCTATAGGGACGGATCGATATACACTGAAGCTTTCTTT

v_call: TRBV11-2
j_call: TRBJ1-4
d_call: TRBD1
clone_size: NA
cdr3_aa: CASSTQGPNEKLFF
cdr3_nt: TGTGCCAGCAGCACACAGGGGCCTAATGAAAAACTGTTTTTT

v_call: TRBV6-5
j_call: TRBJ1-2
d_call: NA
clone_size: few
cdr3_aa: CASSYWGGEDGYTF
cdr3_nt: TGTGCCAGCAGTTACTGGGGGGGCGAGGATGGCTACACCTTC

v_call: TRBV7-2
j_call: TRBJ2-3
d_call: NA
clone_size: NA
cdr3_aa: CASSLGVGGTDTQYF
cdr3_nt: TGTGCCAGCAGCTTAGGTGTAGGAGGCACAGATACGCAGTATTTT

v_call: TRBV20-1
j_call: TRBJ2-5
d_call: NA
clone_size: NA
cdr3_aa: CSARDLRTVGETQYF
cdr3_nt: TGCAGTGCTAGAGATCTTAGGACAGTCGGAGAGACCCAGTACTTC

v_call: TRBV7-9
j_call: TRBJ2-2
d_call: TRBD2
clone_size: few
cdr3_aa: CASSVSGGPNTGELFF
cdr3_nt: TGTGCCAGCAGCGTATCGGGGGGGCCGAACACCGGGGAGCTGTTTTTT

v_call: TRBV12-3/TRBV12-4
j_call: TRBJ1-4
d_call: NA
clone_size: NA
cdr3_aa: CASIKQGSGEKLFF
cdr3_nt: TGTGCCAGCATCAAACAGGGATCCGGTGAAAAACTGTTTTTT

v_call: TRBV10-3
j_call: TRBJ1-2
d_call: TRBD1
clone_size: few
cdr3_aa: CAISESTGDHGYTF
cdr3_nt: TGTGCCATCAGTGAGTCAACAGGGGATCATGGCTACACCTTC

v_call: TRBV7-2
j_call: TRBJ2-7
d_call: NA
clone_size: few
cdr3_aa: CASTLQRSSYEQYF
cdr3_nt: TGTGCCAGCACCCTACAGAGAAGCTCCTACGAGCAGTACTTC

v_call: TRBV15
j_call: TRBJ2-1
d_call: NA
clone_size: few
cdr3_aa: CATSALGVEQFF
cdr3_nt: TGTGCCACCAGCGCCTTGGGCGTTGAGCAGTTCTTC

v_call: TRBV9
j_call: TRBJ2-7
d_call: NA
clone_size: NA
cdr3_aa: CASSGPLMIYEQYF
cdr3_nt: TGTGCCAGCAGTGGCCCTCTGATGATTTACGAGCAGTACTTC

v_call: TRBV4-3
j_call: TRBJ2-7
d_call: NA
clone_size: NA
cdr3_aa: CASSRTQGDEQYF
cdr3_nt: TGCGCCAGCAGCCGTACACAGGGAGACGAGCAGTACTTC

v_call: TRBV7-8
j_call: TRBJ1-5
d_call: NA
clone_size: NA
cdr3_aa: CASSLGTDAQPQHF
cdr3_nt: TGTGCCAGCAGCTTAGGCACAGATGCACAGCCCCAGCATTTT

v_call: TRBV20-1
j_call: TRBJ2-1
d_call: NA
clone_size: NA
cdr3_aa: CSARAPGGAAYNEQFF
cdr3_nt: TGCAGTGCTAGAGCCCCAGGGGGGGCCGCTTACAATGAGCAGTTCTTC

v_call: TRBV7-2
j_call: TRBJ2-2
d_call: TRBD2
clone_size: few
cdr3_aa: CAQRGLANTGELFF
cdr3_nt: TGTGCCCAGCGGGGGCTCGCGAACACCGGGGAGCTGTTTTTT

v_call: TRBV7-2
j_call: TRBJ2-1
d_call: NA
clone_size: few
cdr3_aa: CASSLRLYSYNEQFF
cdr3_nt: TGTGCCAGCAGCTTACGTCTGTACTCCTACAATGAGCAGTTCTTC

v_call: TRBV6-6
j_call: TRBJ1-1
d_call: TRBD1
clone_size: NA
cdr3_aa: CASSTYRGRGTEAFF
cdr3_nt: TGTGCCAGCAGTACCTACAGGGGACGGGGGACTGAAGCTTTCTTT

v_call: TRBV20-1
j_call: TRBJ2-1
d_call: NA
clone_size: NA
cdr3_aa: CSAKGRDNYNEQFF
cdr3_nt: TGCAGTGCCAAGGGTCGGGACAATTACAATGAGCAGTTCTTC

v_call: TRBV28
j_call: TRBJ1-5
d_call: NA
clone_size: NA
cdr3_aa: CASSPSGQPQHF
cdr3_nt: TGTGCCAGCAGTCCATCGGGGCAGCCCCAGCATTTT

v_call: TRBV12-3/TRBV12-4
j_call: TRBJ1-2
d_call: NA
clone_size: few
cdr3_aa: CASGNQGSYGYTF
cdr3_nt: TGTGCCAGCGGTAACCAGGGGAGCTATGGCTACACCTTC

v_call: TRBV6-1
j_call: TRBJ2-5
d_call: TRBD2
clone_size: few
cdr3_aa: CASSESAGRQETQYF
cdr3_nt: TGTGCCAGCAGTGAATCAGCGGGGAGGCAAGAGACCCAGTACTTC

v_call: TRBV12-3/TRBV12-4
j_call: TRBJ1-3
d_call: NA
clone_size: few
cdr3_aa: CASSFPLENTIYF
cdr3_nt: TGTGCCAGCAGTTTCCCCCTCGAAAACACCATATATTTT

v_call: TRBV15
j_call: TRBJ2-7
d_call: TRBD1
clone_size: few
cdr3_aa: CATSRAPGTGGFEQYF
cdr3_nt: TGTGCCACCAGCAGAGCTCCCGGGACAGGGGGCTTCGAGCAGTACTTC

v_call: TRBV28
j_call: TRBJ1-1
d_call: NA
clone_size: NA
cdr3_aa: CASRTLNTEAFF
cdr3_nt: TGTGCCAGCAGGACCTTGAACACTGAAGCTTTCTTT

v_call: TRBV5-1
j_call: TRBJ1-4
d_call: NA
clone_size: few
cdr3_aa: CASSPQGPPRTEKLFF
cdr3_nt: TGCGCCAGCAGCCCCCAGGGGCCGCCCCGGACTGAAAAACTGTTTTTT

v_call: TRBV6-5
j_call: TRBJ1-2
d_call: NA
clone_size: few
cdr3_aa: CASSYGAAANYGYTF
cdr3_nt: TGTGCCAGCAGTTACGGGGCAGCAGCTAACTATGGCTACACCTTC

v_call: TRBV5-1
j_call: TRBJ2-3
d_call: TRBD2
clone_size: few
cdr3_aa: CASSPLAGGMTDTQYF
cdr3_nt: TGCGCCAGCAGCCCACTAGCGGGGGGAATGACAGATACGCAGTATTTT

v_call: TRBV10-3
j_call: TRBJ1-2
d_call: NA
clone_size: few
cdr3_aa: CAISDWSYGYTF
cdr3_nt: TGTGCCATCAGTGACTGGTCTTATGGCTACACCTTC

v_call: TRBV5-1
j_call: TRBJ2-3
d_call: TRBD2
clone_size: few
cdr3_aa: CASSLDAGGSTDTQYF
cdr3_nt: TGCGCCAGCAGCTTGGACGCGGGGGGAAGCACAGATACGCAGTATTTT

v_call: TRBV5-1
j_call: TRBJ2-3
d_call: NA
clone_size: few
cdr3_aa: CASSWGARGRTDTQYF
cdr3_nt: TGCGCCAGCAGCTGGGGGGCGCGGGGGCGCACAGATACGCAGTATTTT

v_call: TRBV3-1
j_call: TRBJ2-2
d_call: TRBD1
clone_size: many
cdr3_aa: CASSQGPGGRTGELFF
cdr3_nt: TGTGCCAGCAGCCAAGGTCCAGGGGGCCGCACCGGGGAGCTGTTTTTT

v_call: TRBV6-5
j_call: TRBJ2-5
d_call: TRBD1
clone_size: NA
cdr3_aa: CASRWTGAIETQYF
cdr3_nt: TGTGCCAGCAGGTGGACAGGGGCCATCGAGACCCAGTACTTC

v_call: TRBV7-2
j_call: TRBJ1-1
d_call: TRBD1
clone_size: NA
cdr3_aa: CASSLRAGGHNTEAFF
cdr3_nt: TGTGCCAGCAGCTTAAGGGCAGGGGGCCACAACACTGAAGCTTTCTTT

v_call: TRBV7-2
j_call: TRBJ2-5
d_call: TRBD2
clone_size: NA
cdr3_aa: CASSFSSGGSGTQYF
cdr3_nt: TGTGCCAGCAGCTTCTCGAGCGGGGGCTCGGGGACCCAGTACTTC

v_call: TRBV12-3/TRBV12-4
j_call: TRBJ1-1
d_call: NA
clone_size: few
cdr3_aa: CASSSGVSEAFF
cdr3_nt: TGTGCCAGCAGTTCTGGAGTTTCTGAAGCTTTCTTT

v_call: TRBV20-1
j_call: TRBJ2-2
d_call: TRBD1
clone_size: NA
cdr3_aa: CSARTFGASGTGDTGELFF
cdr3_nt: TGCAGTGCCCGTACCTTCGGTGCTTCCGGGACAGGGGACACCGGGGAGCTGTTTTTT

v_call: TRBV20-1
j_call: TRBJ1-2
d_call: TRBD1
clone_size: few
cdr3_aa: CSASRQGGGYTF
cdr3_nt: TGCAGTGCTAGCCGACAGGGGGGTGGCTACACCTTC

v_call: TRBV6-5
j_call: TRBJ2-7
d_call: NA
clone_size: NA
cdr3_aa: CASSYSTLYEQYF
cdr3_nt: TGTGCCAGCAGTTACTCGACTCTCTACGAGCAGTACTTC

v_call: TRBV12-3/TRBV12-4
j_call: TRBJ1-1
d_call: NA
clone_size: many
cdr3_aa: CASSLRGNTEAFF
cdr3_nt: TGTGCCAGCAGTTTAAGGGGGAACACTGAAGCTTTCTTT

v_call: TRBV7-9
j_call: TRBJ2-1
d_call: TRBD2
clone_size: few
cdr3_aa: CASRPLPGGRQFF
cdr3_nt: TGTGCCAGCAGGCCTCTTCCGGGGGGGCGGCAGTTCTTC

v_call: TRBV3-1
j_call: TRBJ2-3
d_call: NA
clone_size: NA
cdr3_aa: CASTLLGADTQYF
cdr3_nt: TGTGCCAGCACCCTATTAGGGGCAGATACGCAGTATTTT